A single sample is the source of the 26 T cell receptor beta chains below, sequenced in a study of T cell clonality in common variable immunodeficiency. Repertoires were generated with immunoSEQ multiplex PCR, while TCRdb's copy carries only in-frame clones and drops some. The repertoire consists of some 50,000 clones, none detected only once. The sample consisted of peripheral blood mononuclear cells. Every receptor here comes from a person aged 18 to 69 in good health.

This clone was counted ten times or more. With the read ending 3 residues before the CDR3 end, the germline J gene is used to fill in that end. The V and J genes are TRBV19 and TRBJ2-7, with 12 bases identical to TRBD1. The germline CDR1 and CDR2 sequences are LNHDA and SQIVND (reference sequence). V shed 3 bases, J shed 1 base, and the junction held 10 bases outside the gene matches. The CDR3 spans 18 residues. The CDR3 DNA, read in part, is TGTGCCAGTAGTATCTCAGGGACAGGGGGCTTTTTATCCTACGAG. Translating it yields CASSISGTGGFLSYE. In full, the CDR3 is CASSISGTGGFLSYEQYF.

This clone was counted a few times. The CDR3 extends 3 residues past the end of the read, so its final part is completed from the germline J gene. The chain carries TRBV19 and TRBJ1-1; 7 bases map to TRBD1. The CDR3 loop spans 13 amino acids. Trimming cost V 3 bases and J 3 bases; bases outside gene matches: 1. Germline V gene sequence: CDR1 LNHDA, CDR2 SQIVND (reference sequence). CDR3 bases read: TGTGCCAGTAGTATGACAGGGTACACTGAA. Its translation is CASSMTGYTE. From start to end, the CDR3 is CASSMTGYTEAFF. Combining the CDR3 with reference TRBV19 and TRBJ1-1 gives the whole variable domain DGGITQSPKYLFRKEGQNVTLSCEQNLNHDAMYWYRQDPGQGLRLIYYSQIVNDFQKGDIAEGYSVSREKKESFPLTVTSAQKNPTAFYLCASSMTGYTEAFFGQGTRLTVV.

As for this clone: The read is 3 residues too short to cover the CDR3 end, so that end is filled in from the germline J gene. The chain has TRBV5-1 and TRBJ1-1; unclear D gene. The V gene's germline CDR1 is SGHRS and CDR2 YFSETQ. Trimming took off 0 bases at V and 4 bases at J, with 13 bases between the two ends. The CDR3 is 15 amino acids. The CDR3 reads CASSLVVNSGTEAFF. CDR3 DNA (partial): TGCGCCAGCAGCTTGGTGGTAAACTCGGGCACTGAA.

This clone was observed at least ten times. The CDR3 end falls 3 residues outside the read, so it is completed with the germline J gene. J is TRBJ2-1 and V is TRBV7-9; 7 bases match TRBD2. This CDR3 is 13 amino acids long. Germline lookup yields CDR1 SEHNR and CDR2 FQNEAQ (reference sequence). The V and J ends lost 1 base and 8 bases, in that order; junction bases with no gene match: 2. This chain's CDR3 is CASSLGGGYEQFF. The CDR3 DNA, read in part, is TGTGCCAGCAGCTTAGGGGGGGGATATGAG. Full variable domain (remainder filled in from reference TRBV7-9 and TRBJ2-1): DTGVSQNPRHKITKRGQNVTFRCDPISEHNRLYWYRQTLGQGPEFLTYFQNEAQLEKSRLLSDRFSAERPKGSFSTLEIQRTEQGDSAMYLCASSLGGGYEQFFGPGTRLTVL.

As concerns this clone: At one boundary the junction diverges from the germline segment, which might be a read error. The read ends 3 residues before the CDR3 terminus; that terminus is restored from the germline J gene. The gene calls are TRBV13 and TRBJ1-3, with 8 bases fitting TRBD1. Germline CDR1 is PRHDT and CDR2 is FYEKMQ (reference sequence). This CDR3 region has 15 residues. The CDR3 region is CASSLDRGTGNTIYF. The CDR3 bases that were read are TGTGCCAGCAGTTTAGACAGGGGAACTGGAAACACC.

This clone came up many times. The sequenced fragment ends 3 residues before the CDR3 boundary, so the rest is inferred from the germline J gene. This chain uses TRBV18 with TRBJ2-1, with D possibly being TRBD1 or TRBD2 (5 bases each). Germline assignment: CDR1 KGHSH and CDR2 LQKENI. There are 16 residues in the CDR3. V lost 1 base and J 5 bases, leaving 15 bases between the germline ends. CDR3 DNA (partial): TGTGCCAGCTCACCACAGCCAACAGGAGGAAACAATGAG. It translates to CASSPQPTGGNNE. The CDR3, in full, reads CASSPQPTGGNNEQFF.

CDR3 sequence reads: CASSLVGGGTDTQYF. The covered CDR3 bases are TGTGCCAGCAGCTTAGTGGGTGGGGGGACAGATACG. The rearrangement uses TRBV7-6 and TRBJ2-3; TRBD2 is a possible D gene (6 bases). With the read ending 3 residues before the CDR3 end, the germline J gene is used to fill in that end. The CDR3 extends over 15 amino acids. V was pared by 1 base and J by 3 bases, with 11 bases between. Per the germline V gene, CDR1 is SGHVS and CDR2 is FNYEAQ.

This clone was recorded at least ten times. The read terminates 3 residues ahead of where the CDR3 ends, so the germline J gene completes it. The chain couples TRBV19 to TRBJ1-1; 8 bases fit TRBD1. CDR1 and CDR2 (germline): LNHDA, SQIVND (reference sequence). V shed 3 bases, J shed 0 bases, and the junction held 6 bases outside the gene matches. The CDR3 covers 16 residues. The CDR3: CASSIRQGALNTEAFF. The CDR3 bases that were read are TGTGCCAGTAGTATCCGTCAGGGGGCTTTGAACACTGAA.

This clone was observed a handful of times. The read gets to within 3 residues of the CDR3 end, and the germline J gene fills in the rest. J is TRBJ2-3 and V is TRBV7-3, with 8 positions matching TRBD1. The CDR3 runs to 16 residues. Germline CDR1 SGHTA, CDR2 FQGTGA. CDR3 sequence reads: CASSFSPGGRGETQYF. CDR3 bases read: TGTGCCAGCAGCTTTTCTCCAGGGGGCAGGGGGGAGACG.

This clone was counted many times. Read sequence stops 3 residues before the CDR3 end, and the germline J gene provides the missing end. The rearrangement links TRBV5-1 to TRBJ2-4, with 12 bases identical to TRBD1. The germline V gene has CDR1 SGHRS and CDR2 YFSETQ. There are 14 residues in the CDR3. Here the CDR3 reads CASSWDRGQRGQYF. Incomplete CDR3 DNA: TGCGCCAGCAGCTGGGACAGGGGGCAACGGGGT. The whole variable domain, remainder taken from reference TRBV5-1 and TRBJ2-4, is KAGVTQTPRYLIKTRGQQVTLSCSPISGHRSVSWYQQTPGQGLQFLFEYFSETQRNKGNFPGRFSGRQFSNSRSEMNVSTLELGDSALYLCASSWDRGQRGQYFGAGTRLSVL.

On this clone: The read ends 3 residues shy of where the CDR3 ends; the end is completed using the germline J gene. The chain uses TRBV2 and TRBJ2-1; TRBD2 matches 12 bases. V lost 8 bases, J lost 4 bases, and 3 bases stayed unmatched. The V gene's germline CDR1 is SNHLY and CDR2 FYNNEI. The CDR3 covers 14 residues. The part of the CDR3 DNA that was read is TGTGCCAGCGCTAGCGGGGGGGGGTACAATGAG. Translation: CASASGGGYNE. The whole CDR3 sequence reads CASASGGGYNEQFF. Complete variable domain (other parts from reference TRBV2 and TRBJ2-1): EPEVTQTPSHQVTQMGQEVILRCVPISNHLYFYWYRQILGQKVEFLVSFYNNEISEKSEIFDDQFSVERPDGSNFTLKIRSTKLEDSAMYFCASASGGGYNEQFFGPGTRLTVL.

The sample holds a few counts of this clone. The read halts 3 residues ahead of the CDR3 end, with the missing end drawn from the germline J gene. Other DNA sequences from this sample encode an identical CDR3 as well. The gene calls are TRBV6-2 or TRBV6-3 and TRBJ1-1, with D possibly TRBD1 on 5 matching bases. V lost 2 bases and J lost 4, with 20 bases in between. Germline V gene data show CDR1 as MNHEY and CDR2 as SVGEGT. The CDR3 runs 17 residues. The CDR3 region is CASSYGLGGLQGTEAFF. Partial CDR3 DNA: TGTGCCAGCAGTTACGGTTTAGGAGGTCTTCAGGGCACTGAA.

In regard to this clone: The read is 3 residues too short to cover the CDR3 end, so that end is filled in from the germline J gene. The rearrangement joins TRBV11-2 to TRBJ1-1; D is ambiguous. The CDR3 consists of 14 residues. V gave up 5 bases and J gave up 1 base, with 11 bases separating them. Germline CDR1 is SGHAT and CDR2 is FQNNGV. CDR3 bases read: TGTGCCAGCAGCCCCCCTCGACAGAACACTGAA. Encoded protein: CASSPPRQNTE. The CDR3 in full is CASSPPRQNTEAFF.

This clone was picked up many times. The CDR3 goes on 3 residues after the read ends, and that part is filled in from the germline J gene. V is TRBV11-2 and J is TRBJ2-1; a weak D match, TRBD1 (6 bases). The germline CDR1 and CDR2 sequences are SGHAT and FQNNGV. V lost 3 bases and J lost 6, with 12 bases in between. There are 14 residues in the CDR3. The CDR3 sequence: CASSFQGKRNEQFF. The sequenced part of the CDR3 DNA is TGTGCCAGCAGCTTTCAGGGGAAACGCAATGAG.

This clone was counted many times. From the germline J gene comes the end of the CDR3, since the read stops 3 residues before it. The chain combines TRBV6-2 or TRBV6-3 with TRBJ1-4; 9 positions match TRBD1. V was clipped by 6 bases and J by 7 bases; unmatched bases: 6. The CDR3 is 14 residues long. Germline V gene lookup returns CDR1 MNHEY and CDR2 SVGEGT. This CDR3 reads CASSKQGAVEKLFF. The sequenced part of the CDR3 DNA is TGTGCCAGCAGCAAACAGGGGGCTGTTGAAAAA.

This clone was detected only a few times. The CDR3 end falls 3 residues outside the read, so it is completed with the germline J gene. The chain has TRBV2 and TRBJ2-3, with TRBD1 identical over 11 bases. V gave up 5 bases and J gave up 4 bases; unmatched junction bases: 5. The CDR3 consists of 15 residues. Germline V lookup: CDR1 SNHLY, CDR2 FYNNEI. Partial CDR3 DNA: TGTGCCAGCAGTTTGGACAGGGGGCGCGCAGATACG. Protein product: CASSLDRGRADT. The complete CDR3 sequence is CASSLDRGRADTQYF. Together with reference TRBV2 and TRBJ2-3, the CDR3 gives the full variable domain: EPEVTQTPSHQVTQMGQEVILRCVPISNHLYFYWYRQILGQKVEFLVSFYNNEISEKSEIFDDQFSVERPDGSNFTLKIRSTKLEDSAMYFCASSLDRGRADTQYFGPGTRLTVL.

This clone was counted ten times or more. The read is 3 residues too short to cover the CDR3 end, so that end is filled in from the germline J gene. This chain links TRBV2 with TRBJ2-5; the match to TRBD2 covers 13 bases. Trimming at V came to 6 bases and at J to 3 bases, leaving 13 bases not matched to a gene. Germline CDR1 reads SNHLY; CDR2 reads FYNNEI. The length of the CDR3 is 18 residues. The CDR3 protein is CASSLTSGRALGEETQYF. Partial CDR3 DNA: TGTGCCAGCAGCCTAACTAGCGGGAGGGCCCTTGGGGAAGAGACC.

Many counts were recorded for this clone. The read finishes 3 residues shy of the CDR3 end, and the germline J gene is used to complete it. V is TRBV29-1 and J is TRBJ2-5, with 11 bases matching TRBD2. The germline V gene has CDR1 SQVTM and CDR2 ANQGSEA. Trimming at V came to 6 bases and at J to 5 bases, leaving 11 bases not matched to a gene. The CDR3 extends over 15 amino acids. The CDR3 DNA, read in part, is TGCAGCGTAGCCTTTAGCGGGGGGGCCTATGAGACC. Translation: CSVAFSGGAYET. The CDR3 in full is CSVAFSGGAYETQYF.

Ten or more counts support this clone. A read error may produce the germline difference seen at one junction end. The read falls 3 residues short of the CDR3 end, and the missing part is taken from the germline J gene. V is TRBV4-2 and J is TRBJ2-4; TRBD1 agrees at 8 bases. This CDR3 comprises 17 residues. Germline V gene lookup returns CDR1 LGHNA and CDR2 YNFKEQ. The sequenced part of the CDR3 DNA is TGCGCCAGCAGCCAAGACCCCCAGGGGGCGCTTAAAAACATT. It codes for CASSQDPQGALKNI. The whole CDR3 is CASSQDPQGALKNIQYF.

In this sample, this clone turned up many times. The missing CDR3 end, 3 residues past where the read stops, is filled in from the germline J gene. This chain uses TRBV5-1 with TRBJ2-5, with 9 bases lining up with TRBD2. The V gene's germline CDR1 is SGHRS and CDR2 YFSETQ. Trimming took 0 bases from V and 5 from J; bases not matched to a gene: 2. This CDR3 contains 14 residues. Incomplete CDR3 DNA: TGCGCCAGCAGCTTGGCTAGCGGGGTGGAGACC. This sequence encodes CASSLASGVET. The entire CDR3 sequence reads CASSLASGVETQYF.

This clone was counted only a few times. Coverage ceases 3 residues before the CDR3 finishes, and the germline J gene fills in the end. This sequence joins TRBV7-2 and TRBJ2-2; 8 nucleotides align to TRBD1. The CDR3 is made up of 16 amino acids. The trim removed 0 bases at V and 5 bases at J, leaving 5 bases unmatched. The germline gives CDR1 SGHTA, CDR2 FQGNSA. The CDR3 bases that were read are TGTGCCAGCAGCTTAGCGTGGGGACAGGTTACCGGGGAG. It is translated as CASSLAWGQVTGE. In full, the CDR3 is CASSLAWGQVTGELFF.

This clone came up many times. The read comes to an end 3 residues before the CDR3 does, leaving the germline J gene to fill in the end. The V gene is TRBV19, the J gene TRBJ2-7; 8 bases fit TRBD1. Germline loops: CDR1 LNHDA, CDR2 SQIVND (reference sequence). The junction had 16 bases not matched to a gene; V was cut back by 3 bases and J by 3 bases. The CDR3 is 18 residues long. This CDR3 is CASSIYSSRTGFFYEQYF. Incomplete CDR3 DNA: TGTGCCAGTAGTATTTATAGTTCTCGGACAGGGTTCTTCTACGAG. The full variable domain, in which reference TRBV19 and TRBJ2-7 provide the parts outside the CDR3, is DGGITQSPKYLFRKEGQNVTLSCEQNLNHDAMYWYRQDPGQGLRLIYYSQIVNDFQKGDIAEGYSVSREKKESFPLTVTSAQKNPTAFYLCASSIYSSRTGFFYEQYFGPGTRLTVT.

This clone was seen many times. Read sequence stops 3 residues before the CDR3 end, and the germline J gene provides the missing end. This sequence joins TRBV12-3 or TRBV12-4 and TRBJ2-5; D unclear. Trimming removed 3 bases from V and 5 bases from J, with 7 bases in between. The CDR3 loop spans 12 amino acids. The CDR3 loop reads CASSFLRETQYF. The CDR3 DNA, read in part, is TGTGCCAGCAGTTTTCTCCGGGAGACC.

The table lists this clone with many counts. The read ends 3 residues shy of where the CDR3 ends; the end is completed using the germline J gene. The chain uses TRBV4-2 and TRBJ2-3, with unresolved D. The CDR3 runs to 14 residues. From germline, CDR1 is LGHNA and CDR2 YNFKEQ. V lost 4 bases to trimming and J lost 5 bases, with 13 bases between them. Incomplete CDR3 DNA: TGTGCCAGCAGCCGTGACTCCCGCGGAGATACG. Protein: CASSRDSRGDT. In full, the CDR3 is CASSRDSRGDTQYF.

This clone is judged medium-sized. The read terminates 3 residues before the CDR3 end, so the remaining end is supplied by the germline J gene. The chain has TRBV30 and TRBJ2-4, with TRBD1 matching 8 bases. Germline trimming cut 4 bases from V and 5 bases from J; bases unmatched to any gene: 7. In germline, CDR1 is GTSNPN, CDR2 SVGIG (reference sequence). This CDR3 spans 14 amino acids. The CDR3 loop is CAWKRTGWENIQYF. Partial CDR3 DNA: TGTGCCTGGAAACGGACAGGGTGGGAAAACATT. The full variable domain, with the rest looked up from reference TRBV30 and TRBJ2-4, is SQTIHQWPATLVQPVGSPLSLECTVEGTSNPNLYWYRQAAGRGLQLLFYSVGIGQISSEVPQNLSASRPQDRQFILSSKKLLLSDSGFYLCAWKRTGWENIQYFGAGTRLSVL.

In this sample, this clone turned up a few times. The sequence runs out 3 residues before the end of the CDR3; the remainder is reconstructed from the germline J gene. V is TRBV7-2 and J is TRBJ2-3, with a possible D match to TRBD2 (6 bases). The CDR3 runs to 15 residues. Per germline, CDR1 SGHTA and CDR2 FQGNSA. The CDR3: CASSLPGAGGETQYF. CDR3 DNA, as far as it was read: TGTGCCAGCAGCTTACCCGGAGCGGGCGGAGAGACG. Together with reference TRBV7-2 and TRBJ2-3, the CDR3 gives the full variable domain: GAGVSQSPSNKVTEKGKDVELRCDPISGHTALYWYRQSLGQGLEFLIYFQGNSAPDKSGLPSDRFSAERTGGSVSTLTIQRTQQEDSAVYLCASSLPGAGGETQYFGPGTRLTVL.